This T cell receptor beta chain was sequenced during a study of blood T cell repertoires in COVID-19. Study at large: Samples came from the United States, Italy and Spain, spanning acute and convalescent COVID-19. T cells, B-cell-depleted T cells, or PBMCs supplied cDNA or gDNA.

Original processing notes: Quantification of nucleated cells was approximated via reference gene primer amplification. Assay: immunoSEQ multiplex PCR; the TCRdb copy retains only in-frame clones and omits some. D and trimming come from the DNA, and the V and J calls and clone size come from that table. The sample contains some 250,000 clones, around four fifths of which appear only once. The germline gives CDR1 MNHNY, CDR2 SVGAGI (reference sequence). With 5 bases clipped from V and 5 bases from J, the junction kept 13 bases outside the gene matches. The CDR3 runs 17 residues. This sequence originates from a man in his forties with active or convalescent COVID-19. V is TRBV6-6 and J is TRBJ2-4; 9 nucleotides agree with TRBD1. Sequencing used peripheral blood. The CDR3 nucleotides are TGTGCCAGCAGTCCCCTGAAGGGACAGGGATTACAAAACATTCAGTACTTC. Amino acids: CASSPLKGQGLQNIQYF.